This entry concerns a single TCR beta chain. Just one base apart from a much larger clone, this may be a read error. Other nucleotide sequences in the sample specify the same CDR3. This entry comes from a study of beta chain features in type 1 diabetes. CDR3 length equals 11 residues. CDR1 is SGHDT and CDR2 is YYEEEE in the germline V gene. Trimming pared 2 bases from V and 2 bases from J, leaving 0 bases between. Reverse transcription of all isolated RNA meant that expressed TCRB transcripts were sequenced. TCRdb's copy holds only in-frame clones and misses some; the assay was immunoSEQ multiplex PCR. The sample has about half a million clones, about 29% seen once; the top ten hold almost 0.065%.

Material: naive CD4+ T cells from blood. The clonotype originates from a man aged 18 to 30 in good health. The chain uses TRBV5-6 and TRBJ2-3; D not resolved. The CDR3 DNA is TGTGCCAGCAGCTTCACAGATACGCAGTATTTT. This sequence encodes CASSFTDTQYF.